What follows describes a single TCR beta chain. Its specificity is unknown. Given a much more abundant clone one base away, this may be a read error. TCRdb itself ran the PCR reads through MiXCR, one entry per CDR3 protein. Seen here are tens of thousands of distinct CDR3 sequences, 15% to 20% observed once, and the top ten hold approximately 1.2%. The V gene end was trimmed by 6 bases and the J gene end by 13 bases; junction bases not matched to a gene: 26. This CDR3 is built from 18 residues. Germline V gives CDR1 MNHEY, CDR2 SVGAGI. This sample was taken from a study of molecular identifiers for immune sequencing clone quantification. Broader study findings: Jurkat TCR RNA spiked in from one cell could reportedly be detected among about a million naive cells.

This chain joins TRBV6-5 and TRBJ2-1, with 8 bases lining up with TRBD2. This receptor was taken from a human donor in good health. Some libraries in this study had Jurkat cell RNA spiked in. Sequencing was done on a sample of naive CD8+ T cells from blood, with Jurkat cell RNA spiked in. As for subset: FACS-sorted CD8+CD4-CCR7+CD45RA+ naive T cells. CDR3 amino acids: CASRDDPPRRGGPGPQFF. The CDR3 nucleotides read TGTGCCAGCAGAGACGATCCCCCGCGCCGGGGGGGCCCTGGGCCCCAGTTCTTC.